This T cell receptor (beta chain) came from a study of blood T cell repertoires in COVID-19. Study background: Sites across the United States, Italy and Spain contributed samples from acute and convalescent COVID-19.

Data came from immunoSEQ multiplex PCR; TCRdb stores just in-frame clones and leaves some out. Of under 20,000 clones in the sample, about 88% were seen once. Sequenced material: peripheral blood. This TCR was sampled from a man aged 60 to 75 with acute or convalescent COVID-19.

Here the CDR3 reads CASSATFTGTGKKEKLFF. As DNA, the CDR3 is TGTGCCAGCAGCGCCACATTTACAGGGACAGGGAAGAAGGAAAAACTGTTTTTT. The chain is built from TRBV11-2 and TRBJ1-4, with TRBD1 matching 9 bases. V lost 5 bases, J lost 8 bases, and 18 bases stayed unmatched. This CDR3 is built from 18 residues. Germline V lookup: CDR1 SGHAT, CDR2 FQNNGV.